This T cell receptor beta chain is from a study of blood T cell repertoires in COVID-19. The overall study: Italy, Spain and the United States were the sources of the convalescent and acute COVID-19 samples. In each case, the material was cDNA or gDNA derived from T cells, B-cell-depleted T cells, or PBMCs.

The sample holds one count of this clone. The germline V gene encodes CDR1 MNHEY and CDR2 SVGAGI. V was shortened by 6 bases and J by 5 bases, with 14 bases between the two germline ends. This CDR3 is built from 13 residues. In the original workflow: Amplification of reference gene primers was used by the study to estimate nucleated cell counts. The table came from immunoSEQ multiplex PCR; TCRdb's copy has only in-frame clones and leaves some out. The V and J calls and the clone size are those of that table, but D and trimming were determined from the DNA. The data contain roughly 150,000 clones, around 81% of them singletons.

The chain links TRBV6-5 to TRBJ2-7, with D possibly being TRBD1 (6 bases). The TCR originated in a man in his 60s with active or convalescent COVID-19. Material for sequencing was peripheral blood. The CDR3 nucleotides are TGTGCCAGCAGGACACAGGGAGTCCACGAGCAGTACTTC. Protein sequence: CASRTQGVHEQYF.